These T cell receptor beta chains were read from a single sample in a study of blood T cell repertoires in COVID-19. Measured with immunoSEQ multiplex PCR; TCRdb has only the in-frame clones, and not every one. The sample shows 170,000 or so clones, roughly 80% of them seen only once. Sequencing used peripheral blood. These receptors were collected from a human donor in a cohort sampled during active COVID-19. Each CDR3 is given with its conserved first and last residue. D genes are given only for firm matches. Only part of the rows carry a size: once, few, many, or a class if the clone is expanded.

once	TRBD2	TRBV24-1	TRBJ2-3	TGTGCCACCAGGACTAGCGGCCAGGGAATAGATACGCAGTATTTT	CATRTSGQGIDTQYF
.	.	TRBV5-1	TRBJ1-5	TGCGCCAGCAGCTTGGACAGTAATCAGCCCCAGCATTTT	CASSLDSNQPQHF
.	.	TRBV11-2	TRBJ2-7	TGTGCCAGCAGCTTAGGGCAGGGAATGTCCTACGAGCAGTACTTC	CASSLGQGMSYEQYF
once	.	TRBV3-1/TRBV3-2	TRBJ1-1	TGTGCCAGCAGCCAAGTATCAGGCGGGACTGAAGCTTTCTTT	CASSQVSGGTEAFF
.	TRBD1	TRBV3-1/TRBV3-2	TRBJ1-2	TGTGCCAGCAGCGCAAACAGGGGGCGAGGGGTCGATGGCTACACCTTC	CASSANRGRGVDGYTF
.	TRBD1	TRBV6-6	TRBJ1-3	TGTGCCAGCCAGAGGGACAGGGCAACTTCTGGAAACACCATATATTTT	CASQRDRATSGNTIYF
.	TRBD1	TRBV7-8	TRBJ1-2	TGTGCCAGCAGCTTGACAGGGCAATATGGCTACACCTTC	CASSLTGQYGYTF
.	.	TRBV11-2	TRBJ2-5	TGTGCCAGCAGCATCAACGGGGAGGAGACCCAGTACTTC	CASSINGEETQYF
.	.	TRBV12-3/TRBV12-4	TRBJ1-2	TGTGCCAGCAAAAGGACTTCCTATGGCTACACCTTC	CASKRTSYGYTF
.	TRBD1	TRBV10-1	TRBJ2-4	TGCGCCAGCAGTGATGACAGGGGGGGAGCCAAAAACATTCAGTACTTC	CASSDDRGGAKNIQYF
.	TRBD1	TRBV7-9	TRBJ2-7	TGTGCCAGCAGCGCACCCGGGACAGGGGAATCCTACGAGCAGTACTTC	CASSAPGTGESYEQYF
.	TRBD1	TRBV6-6	TRBJ1-1	TGTGCCAGCAGTCCTCGACAGGGAAGGTGGGAAGCTTTCTTT	CASSPRQGRWEAFF
.	.	TRBV11-2	TRBJ2-5	TGTGCCAGCAGCTTGAACGCCGGTCTCCCCGGTGGAGAGACCCAGTACTTC	CASSLNAGLPGGETQYF
.	TRBD1	TRBV5-1	TRBJ1-2	TGCGCCAGCAGCTCGGGACAGACCTATGGCTACACCTTC	CASSSGQTYGYTF
.	TRBD1	TRBV7-2	TRBJ2-7	TGTGCCAGCAGCGGGACAGGGAGTGAGCAGTACTTC	CASSGTGSEQYF
.	.	TRBV5-1	TRBJ2-5	TGCGCCAGCAGCTTGGTCCCAGGGGAGACCCAGTACTTC	CASSLVPGETQYF
.	.	TRBV4-1	TRBJ2-7	TGCGCCAGCAGCCAAGATTTAGGGGTCCCCTACGAGCAGTACTTC	CASSQDLGVPYEQYF
.	TRBD1	TRBV23-1	TRBJ1-5	TGCGCCAGCAGTCAATGGGCACAGGGGGCGATCTATGTACCCCAGCATTTT	CASSQWAQGAIYVPQHF
once	TRBD1	TRBV6-5	TRBJ1-6	TGTGCCAGCAGTTACATTGGGACAGATTATAATTCACCCCTCCACTTT	CASSYIGTDYNSPLHF
few	TRBD1	TRBV5-1	TRBJ1-6	TGCGCCAGCAGCTCGGGACAGCCTAATTCACCCCTCCACTTT	CASSSGQPNSPLHF
.	TRBD1	TRBV7-2	TRBJ1-1	TGTGCCAGCAGTTTCATCTGGACAGGGGAGGCCACTGAAGCTTTCTTT	CASSFIWTGEATEAFF
.	.	TRBV6-1	TRBJ2-6	TGTGCCAGCAGTGTCTCGGGAAACTCTGGGGCCAACGTCCTGACTTTC	CASSVSGNSGANVLTF
.	.	TRBV9	TRBJ1-5	TGTGCCAGCAGCGTCGGGGGGGTATCGGCTCAGCCCCAGCATTTT	CASSVGGVSAQPQHF
.	.	TRBV3-1/TRBV3-2	TRBJ1-1	TGTGCCAGCAGCCACTCGACAGGAAGGACTGAAGCTTTCTTT	CASSHSTGRTEAFF
.	TRBD1	TRBV18	TRBJ1-2	TGTGCCAGCTCACCCCTCCGGGACAGGGGGGACTATGGCTACACCTTC	CASSPLRDRGDYGYTF
.	TRBD1	TRBV23-1	TRBJ2-6	TGCGCCAGCAGTCAACTCTGGGGGCACGGGACAGGGGTCTCTGGGGCCAACGTCCTGACTTTC	CASSQLWGHGTGVSGANVLTF
.	.	TRBV20-1	TRBJ1-1	TGCAGTGCTAGTCGGGGGAGTCTGCACACTGAAGCTTTCTTT	CSASRGSLHTEAFF
.	.	TRBV18	TRBJ1-1	TGTGCCAGCTCACCACTGGGAGGGGAAGGAGCTTTCTTT	CASSPLGGEGAFF
once	TRBD2	TRBV9	TRBJ2-7	TGTGCCAGCAGCGTAGGATGGGCGGGGGAGAGCTCCTACGAGCAGTACTTC	CASSVGWAGESSYEQYF